The 25 T cell receptor beta chains given below trace back to one sample, sequenced in a study of shared clonotypes between healthy human individuals. Profiling relied on immunoSEQ multiplex PCR, and the TCRdb table lists in-frame clones only, not all of them. The sample contains roughly 2.5 million clones, about 92% of which appear only once. Specimen: naive CD4+ T cells sorted from blood. Subset of the sample: CD45RA+ positively selected. Every receptor here comes from a man aged 18 to 29 in good health.

On this clone itself: Other DNA sequences within the sample encode an identical CDR3. The gene calls are TRBV7-2 and TRBJ1-5; D not certain. The length of the CDR3 is 14 residues. Trimming pared 1 base from V and 2 bases from J, leaving 6 bases between. Germline assignment: CDR1 SGHTA and CDR2 FQGNSA. In DNA form, the CDR3 reads TGTGCCAGCAGCTTAGATAGGGGCAATCAGCCCCAGCATTTT. Protein sequence: CASSLDRGNQPQHF.

This chain connects TRBV5-1 to TRBJ2-3; D assignment may be TRBD1 or TRBD2 (6 bases each). Deletions cut 0 bases from V and 3 bases from J, with 14 bases between. The CDR3 spans 16 residues. The germline V gene has CDR1 SGHRS and CDR2 YFSETQ. Here the CDR3 DNA reads TGCGCCAGCAGCTTGGCCACAGGGAGCGGGACAGATACGCAGTATTTT. Translated, it gives CASSLATGSGTDTQYF.

The chain combines TRBV6-5 with TRBJ2-7; D remains ambiguous. This CDR3 region has 15 residues. V dropped 2 bases and J dropped 6 bases, with 17 bases sitting between them. The germline gives CDR1 MNHEY, CDR2 SVGAGI. This chain's CDR3 is CASSYRRERLGEQYF. The DNA of the CDR3 is TGTGCCAGCAGTTACAGACGTGAGCGACTCGGCGAGCAGTACTTC.

The chain carries TRBV10-1 and TRBJ2-1; D is undetermined. Germline loops: CDR1 WNHNN, CDR2 SYGVQD (reference sequence). The germline V and J ends were trimmed by 4 bases and 5 bases, with 12 bases remaining between them. The CDR3 is 14 residues long. The CDR3 region is CASSGGIRNNEQFF. The CDR3 DNA reads as TGCGCCAGCAGTGGGGGAATTAGGAACAATGAGCAGTTCTTC.

CDR3 loop: CASSHRLGLAGIDEQFF. In nucleotides, the CDR3 is TGTGCCAGCAGCCACCGCCTGGGACTAGCGGGAATCGATGAGCAGTTCTTC. The gene calls are TRBV14 and TRBJ2-1; 13 positions match TRBD2. The germline gives CDR1 SGHDN, CDR2 FVKESK. Trimming at V came to 3 bases and at J to 8 bases, leaving 10 bases not matched to a gene. The CDR3 runs to 17 residues.

The chain joins TRBV5-1 to TRBJ2-5; D perhaps matches TRBD1 (6 bases). The germline V gene has CDR1 SGHRS and CDR2 YFSETQ. Trimming removed 4 bases from V and 2 bases from J, with 24 bases in between. This CDR3 comprises 18 residues. CDR3 amino acids: CASSTTSDRPFSQETQYF. The CDR3 DNA is TGCGCCAGCAGCACTACTTCGGACAGACCTTTTTCTCAAGAGACCCAGTACTTC.

The chain combines TRBV19 with TRBJ1-1; D not resolved. Trimming took off 6 bases at V and 3 bases at J, with 14 bases between the two ends. The CDR3 spans 14 residues. Germline V lookup: CDR1 LNHDA, CDR2 SQIVND (reference sequence). The CDR3 here is CASSLARMDTEAFF. The DNA for the CDR3 is TGTGCCAGTAGCCTCGCCCGGATGGACACTGAAGCTTTCTTT.

The rearrangement uses TRBV19 and TRBJ2-3; TRBD2 matches 8 bases. Germline V gene sequence: CDR1 LNHDA, CDR2 SQIVND (reference sequence). V lost 7 bases, J lost 3 bases, and 9 bases stayed unmatched. CDR3 length equals 15 residues. CDR3 sequence reads: CASNNVKRGTDTQYF. The CDR3 DNA reads as TGTGCCAGTAACAATGTGAAGCGGGGGACAGATACGCAGTATTTT.

This clone was seen just once. The V and J genes are TRBV18 and TRBJ2-1; tentatively, D is TRBD1 or TRBD2 (5 bases each). V was pared by 1 base and J by 0 bases, with 25 bases between. From germline, CDR1 is KGHSH and CDR2 LQKENI. This CDR3 has 21 residues. CDR3 nucleotide sequence: TGTGCCAGCTCACCACGGGTTGGGGGAACCCCGGGAACTAGCTCCTACAATGAGCAGTTCTTC. This sequence encodes CASSPRVGGTPGTSSYNEQFF.

The chain couples TRBV2 to TRBJ2-5, with D possibly TRBD1 on 5 matching bases. Looked up from germline, CDR1 is SNHLY and CDR2 is FYNNEI. The CDR3 is 13 amino acids. Trimming left V 7 bases short and J 1 base short, with 10 bases between. The CDR3 protein is CASKAGLQETQYF. The CDR3 DNA reads as TGTGCCAGCAAGGCAGGGCTCCAAGAGACCCAGTACTTC.

This chain joins TRBV27 and TRBJ1-4; the D gene is possibly TRBD1 (5 bases). The V and J ends lost 3 bases and 0 bases respectively, with 8 bases between them. This CDR3 has 15 residues. The germline V gene encodes CDR1 MNHEY and CDR2 SMNVEV (reference sequence). The CDR3 DNA reads as TGTGCCAGCAGTTTGGGGGTTCCAACTAATGAAAAACTGTTTTTT. This sequence encodes CASSLGVPTNEKLFF.

The gene calls are TRBV28 and TRBJ1-2, with D maybe TRBD1 (6 bases). Germline V gene lookup returns CDR1 MDHEN and CDR2 SYDVKM. This CDR3 is 15 amino acids long. Trimming left V 3 bases short and J 3 bases short, with 14 bases between. As DNA, the CDR3 is TGTGCCAGCAGTTTTAGTCGGGCAGGGGACTATGGCTACACCTTC. As protein: CASSFSRAGDYGYTF.

The V and J genes are TRBV9 and TRBJ1-6, with D uncertain. The germline V and J ends were trimmed by 4 bases and 10 bases, with 18 bases remaining between them. The CDR3 has 15 amino acids. Per germline, CDR1 SGDLS and CDR2 YYNGEE. The CDR3 loop reads CASSPGPEVYSPLHF. As DNA, the CDR3 is TGTGCCAGCAGCCCCGGACCCGAGGTGTACTCACCCCTCCACTTT. Together with reference TRBV9 and TRBJ1-6, the CDR3 gives the full variable domain: DSGVTQTPKHLITATGQRVTLRCSPRSGDLSVYWYQQSLDQGLQFLIQYYNGEERAKGNILERFSAQQFPDLHSELNLSSLELGDSALYFCASSPGPEVYSPLHFGNGTRLTVT.

CDR3 sequence reads: CASSHASDEQFF. Written as DNA, the CDR3 is TGTGCCAGCTCACACGCTAGCGATGAGCAGTTCTTC. V usage is TRBV18 and J usage is TRBJ2-1; the D gene is possibly TRBD2 (6 bases). Trimming removed 4 bases at V and 8 bases at J, with 9 bases between. The CDR3 length is 12 residues. The germline V gene encodes CDR1 KGHSH and CDR2 LQKENI. The complete variable domain, with remaining parts taken from reference TRBV18 and TRBJ2-1, reads NAGVMQNPRHLVRRRGQEARLRCSPMKGHSHVYWYRQLPEEGLKFMVYLQKENIIDESGMPKERFSAEFPKEGPSILRIQQVVRGDSAAYFCASSHASDEQFFGPGTRLTVL.

On this clone itself: This same CDR3 is encoded by further DNA sequences in the sample. The chain uses TRBV7-9 and TRBJ2-3; D is uncertain. CDR3 length equals 15 residues. V lost 0 bases to trimming and J lost 0 bases, with 7 bases between them. CDR1 SEHNR and CDR2 FQNEAQ come from the germline V gene (reference sequence). CDR3 loop: CASSLAGPSTDTQYF. CDR3 DNA sequence: TGTGCCAGCAGCTTAGCAGGACCGAGCACAGATACGCAGTATTTT.

This rearrangement joins TRBV5-4 to TRBJ2-1, with D possibly matching TRBD2 (7 bases). CDR3 length: 18 residues. V lost 0 bases to trimming and J lost 5 bases, with 21 bases between them. Germline V gene data show CDR1 as SGHNT and CDR2 as YYREEE (reference sequence). DNA of the CDR3: TGTGCCAGCAGCTTGGTAGGGGGAGGGCCTTTTCGGGACAATGAGCAGTTCTTC. Its protein product is CASSLVGGGPFRDNEQFF.

The rearrangement joins TRBV5-4 to TRBJ1-3, with TRBD1 identical over 10 bases. CDR1 and CDR2 (germline): SGHNT, YYREEE (reference sequence). Losses at the gene ends were 4 bases for V and 3 bases for J; bases not matched to a gene: 7. The CDR3 consists of 16 residues. The CDR3 DNA sequence: TGTGCCAGCAGCACACTCGACAGGGGGCTTGGAAACACCATATATTTT. Protein product: CASSTLDRGLGNTIYF.

The chain joins TRBV19 to TRBJ2-1; 8 positions agree with TRBD2. Trimming took 1 base from V and 6 from J; bases not matched to a gene: 5. Germline CDR1 is LNHDA and CDR2 is SQIVND (reference sequence). The CDR3 runs to 15 residues. CDR3 DNA: TGTGCCAGTAGTATAGCGACGGGGGGGGTCAATGAGCAGTTCTTC. Its protein product is CASSIATGGVNEQFF.

The J gene is TRBJ2-2, the V gene TRBV28; 10 nucleotides agree with TRBD2. The trim removed 5 bases at V and 6 bases at J, leaving 6 bases unmatched. CDR3 length: 15 residues. Germline V gene sequence: CDR1 MDHEN, CDR2 SYDVKM. CDR3: CASSASGGASGELFF. CDR3 in DNA: TGTGCCAGCAGTGCGAGCGGGGGGGCATCCGGGGAGCTGTTTTTT.

The rearrangement links TRBV7-3 to TRBJ2-1; weak D call: TRBD2 (6 bases). The CDR3 spans 14 residues. Germline assignment: CDR1 SGHTA and CDR2 FQGTGA. V lost 5 bases, J lost 11 bases, and 19 bases lay in between. The DNA of the CDR3 is TGTGCCAGCAGCACCGGGGGAGCTAGCTCTCAGCAGTTCTTC. Amino acids: CASSTGGASSQQFF.

The J gene is TRBJ1-4, the V gene TRBV7-2, with D perhaps matching TRBD1 (5 bases). V was trimmed by 6 bases and J by 1 base, leaving 12 bases between them. CDR1 and CDR2 from the germline V gene are SGHTA and FQGNSA. CDR3 length: 15 residues. The CDR3 bases are TGTGCCAGCAGTCCTCGCCAGGGAACTAATGAAAAACTGTTTTTT. Residues: CASSPRQGTNEKLFF.

V usage is TRBV12-5 and J usage is TRBJ2-2; D unclear. This CDR3 has 16 amino acids. Trimming shortened V by 0 bases and J by 3 bases, and 11 bases separated the two germline ends. Germline V lookup: CDR1 LGHNT, CDR2 FRNRAP. In DNA, the CDR3 is TGTGCTAGTGGTTTGGTTCTAGGACGGGACACCGGGGAGCTGTTTTTT. Its protein product is CASGLVLGRDTGELFF.

V gene TRBV6-6 combines with J gene TRBJ2-6; tentatively, D is TRBD1 or TRBD2 (5 bases each). The CDR3 is 15 amino acids. Germline V gene lookup returns CDR1 MNHNY and CDR2 SVGAGI (reference sequence). V dropped 2 bases and J dropped 4 bases, with 9 bases sitting between them. This CDR3 is CASSYRGAGANVLTF. The CDR3 DNA follows: TGTGCCAGCAGTTACAGAGGGGCCGGGGCCAACGTCCTGACTTTC.

The V and J genes are TRBV6-6 and TRBJ1-1; no definite D call. V was clipped by 3 bases and J by 3 bases, with 14 bases between them. Germline V CDR1 and CDR2: MNHNY, SVGAGI (reference sequence). The CDR3 extends over 15 amino acids. The CDR3 DNA reads as TGTGCCAGCAGTTATAAAGCGTCAGGCCACACTGAAGCTTTCTTT. It is translated as CASSYKASGHTEAFF.

The V call is TRBV18, the J call TRBJ1-1; a weak D match, TRBD1 (6 bases). The germline V and J ends were trimmed by 3 bases and 8 bases, with 10 bases remaining between them. The length of the CDR3 is 12 residues. The germline V gene encodes CDR1 KGHSH and CDR2 LQKENI. CDR3 in amino acids: CASSPLDREAFF. CDR3 DNA: TGTGCCAGCTCACCGCTGGACAGAGAAGCTTTCTTT.